This record concerns one T cell receptor (beta chain) sequence. Its antigen remains unidentified. This sample is drawn from a study of OX40 agonist ivuxolimab in advanced cancers. Background on the study: An agonistic anti-OX40 (CD134) antibody, ivuxolimab, was used to treat the patients. Patients undergoing dose escalation presented with hepatocellular carcinoma, melanoma, renal cell or head and neck cancer.

V shed 6 bases and J shed 5 bases, with 16 bases lying between them. CDR3 length equals 14 residues. Germline CDR1 reads MNHEY; CDR2 reads SMNVEV (reference sequence). Overall study results and limits: On average, CD8+ T cells showed a greater number of expanded clones than CD4+.

Produced via immunoSEQ multiplex PCR; TCRdb's table is partial and in-frame only. The repertoire holds about 40,000 clones, with approximately 88% as singletons. Here the sequenced sample was CD4+ or CD8+ T cells sorted from blood, taken in a trial of the OX40 agonist ivuxolimab. The chain joins TRBV27 to TRBJ2-5; either TRBD1 or TRBD2 may supply D (7 bases each). This clonotype originated in an adult with an advanced solid tumor such as melanoma, head and neck, liver or kidney cancer. The CDR3 here is CASSPRQGGETQYF. The CDR3 DNA follows: TGTGCCAGCAGCCCTAGACAGGGAGGGGAGACCCAGTACTTC.